What follows are 9 T cell receptor beta chains derived from one specimen sequenced in a study of blood T cells in healthy people across ages. The authors ran a second PCR of roughly 6 to 12 cycles using a sample-barcoded 5' primer and a J-beta primer mix. Each CDR3 protein is one row after TCRdb ran MiXCR on the 5' RACE reads. The sample records roughly 700,000 distinct CDR3 sequences, roughly 50% being singletons. What was sequenced was blood. These receptors all stem from a woman between 55 and 75 years old in good health.

This clonotype was seen just once. The V gene is TRBV9, the J gene TRBJ2-1, with D perhaps TRBD2 (5 bases). Trimming cost V 0 bases and J 0 bases, with 7 bases left between them. Germline CDR1 and CDR2: SGDLS and YYNGEE. This CDR3 is built from 15 residues. The CDR3 region is CASSVDRDSYNEQFF. DNA of the CDR3: TGTGCCAGCAGCGTAGACCGGGACTCCTACAATGAGCAGTTCTTC.

This clonotype was counted ten times or more. The rearrangement uses TRBV10-3 and TRBJ1-2; D gene uncertain. Germline values: CDR1 ENHRY, CDR2 SYGVKD. The CDR3 contains 14 residues. Trimming shortened V by 3 bases and J by 8 bases, and 16 bases separated the two germline ends. CDR3 loop: CAISDSTMIVGYTF. The DNA of the CDR3 is TGTGCCATCAGTGATTCTACCATGATCGTAGGCTACACCTTC.

This rearrangement joins TRBV5-1 to TRBJ2-3; unclear D gene. CDR1 and CDR2 from the germline V gene are SGHRS and YFSETQ. Trimming left V 1 base short and J 4 bases short, with 19 bases between. The CDR3 contains 17 residues. The CDR3 sequence is CASSLMKPTSLADTQYF. For the CDR3, the DNA is TGCGCCAGCAGCTTGATGAAGCCTACAAGTCTTGCAGATACGCAGTATTTT.

For this clonotype: This could be a read error, since a much larger clone is one nucleotide away. The genes are TRBV15 and TRBJ2-1; 10 bases agree with TRBD2. Germline assignment: CDR1 LNHNV and CDR2 YYDKDF (reference sequence). The CDR3 length is 16 residues. This CDR3 is CVTSRAIAGGQDEQFF. For the CDR3, the DNA is TGTGTCACCAGCAGAGCTATAGCGGGAGGTCAGGATGAGCAGTTCTTC.

This clonotype has a handful of counts. The genes are TRBV4-2 and TRBJ1-2, with D possibly TRBD1 on 5 matching bases. V was clipped by 0 bases and J by 6 bases, with 17 bases between them. The CDR3 is 16 residues long. CDR1 LGHNA and CDR2 YNFKEQ come from the germline V gene. The CDR3 bases are TGTGCCAGCAGCCAAGATGGGGCCCTGGGCCTGGATGGCTACACCTTC. Its protein is CASSQDGALGLDGYTF.

Turning to this clonotype: Being one base from a much bigger clone, this may be a read error. This chain uses TRBV29-1 with TRBJ2-3; tentative D call: TRBD2 (6 bases). V was cut by 7 bases and J by 4 bases, with 18 bases left in between. CDR3 length equals 14 residues. Germline V gives CDR1 SQVTM, CDR2 ANQGSEA. The CDR3 spells CSATGTGSPDTQYF. The CDR3 DNA reads as TGCAGCGCTACCGGGACTGGCTCCCCAGATACGCAGTATTTT.

About this clonotype: The junction does not match germline at one end; this may be a read error. The V and J genes are TRBV7-9 and TRBJ2-4; possible D gene TRBD1, 6 bases. The CDR3 runs 20 residues. From germline, CDR1 is SEHNR and CDR2 FQNEAQ (reference sequence). CDR3 protein: CACSNKNKQGDTRAKNIQYF. DNA for the CDR3: TGTGCCTGCAGCAACAAGAACAAACAAGGGGACACAAGAGCCAAAAACATTCAGTACTTC.

The CDR3 spells CASSLSLATNEQFF. CDR3 in DNA: TGTGCCAGCAGCTTGTCCCTAGCGACTAATGAGCAGTTCTTC. The chain carries TRBV5-8 and TRBJ2-1, with a possible D match to TRBD2 (6 bases). V lost 1 base, J lost 7 bases, and 12 bases lay in between. The CDR3 runs to 14 residues. Germline lookup yields CDR1 SGHTS and CDR2 YDEGEE.

Of note for this clonotype: One end of the junction fails to match germline, which may point to a read error. The chain couples TRBV4-1 to TRBJ1-6; TRBD1 agrees at 10 bases. Per the germline V gene, CDR1 is MGHRA and CDR2 is YSYEKL. This CDR3 is built from 17 residues. The CDR3 sequence: CASRQDARDRGYSPLHF. CDR3 DNA: TGCGCCAGCAGACAAGATGCTAGGGACAGGGGTTATTCACCCCTCCACTTT.